This T cell receptor (beta chain) came from a study of cytomegalovirus exposure and HLA in healthy donors. The CDR3 sequence is 12 residues long. Per germline, CDR1 MNHEY and CDR2 SMNVEV (reference sequence). Between the trimmed V and J ends, which lost 3 bases and 5 bases, there was a span of 5 bases. The PCR had 60 Vbeta and 13 Jbeta primers. Produced via immunoSEQ multiplex PCR; TCRdb's table is partial and in-frame only. The sample yields about 190,000 clones, 81% seen once. The chain employs TRBV27 and TRBJ1-5; D call uncertain. The TCR was taken from a man aged 18 to 30 in good health and CMV-seronegative. The sequencing input was PBMCs. The CDR3 nucleotides are TGTGCCAGCAGTTTCCCCGATCAGCCCCAGCATTTT. Amino acids: CASSFPDQPQHF.